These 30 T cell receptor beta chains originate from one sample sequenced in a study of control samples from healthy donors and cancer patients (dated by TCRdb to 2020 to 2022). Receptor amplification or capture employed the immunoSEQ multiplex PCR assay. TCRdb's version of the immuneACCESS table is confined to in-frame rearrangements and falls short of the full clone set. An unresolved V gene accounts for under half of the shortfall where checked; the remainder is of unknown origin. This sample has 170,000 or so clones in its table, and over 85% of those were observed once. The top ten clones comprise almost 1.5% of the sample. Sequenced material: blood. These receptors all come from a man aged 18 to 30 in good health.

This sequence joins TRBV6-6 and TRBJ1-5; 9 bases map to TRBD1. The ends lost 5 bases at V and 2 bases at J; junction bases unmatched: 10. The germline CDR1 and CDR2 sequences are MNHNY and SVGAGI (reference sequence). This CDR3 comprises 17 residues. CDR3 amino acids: CASSPTTGGWGNQPQHF. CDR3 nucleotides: TGTGCCAGCAGTCCAACGACAGGGGGTTGGGGCAATCAGCCCCAGCATTTT.

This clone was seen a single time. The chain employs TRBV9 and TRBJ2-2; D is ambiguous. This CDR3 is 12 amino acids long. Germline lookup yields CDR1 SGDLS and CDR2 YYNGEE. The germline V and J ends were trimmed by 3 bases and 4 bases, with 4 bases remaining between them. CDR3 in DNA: TGTGCCAGCAGCGATTTCACCGGGGAGCTGTTTTTT. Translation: CASSDFTGELFF.

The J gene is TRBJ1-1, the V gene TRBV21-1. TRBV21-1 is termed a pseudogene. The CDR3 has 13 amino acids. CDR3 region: CASTCKVNTEAFF. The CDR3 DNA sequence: TGTGCCAGCACCTGCAAGGTCAACACTGAAGCTTTCTTT.

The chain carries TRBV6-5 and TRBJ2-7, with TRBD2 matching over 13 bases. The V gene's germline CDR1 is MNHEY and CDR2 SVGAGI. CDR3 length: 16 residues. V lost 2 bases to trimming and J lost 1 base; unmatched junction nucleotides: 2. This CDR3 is CASSYTSGGASYEQYF. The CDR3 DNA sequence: TGTGCCAGCAGTTACACTAGCGGGGGGGCTTCCTACGAGCAGTACTTC.

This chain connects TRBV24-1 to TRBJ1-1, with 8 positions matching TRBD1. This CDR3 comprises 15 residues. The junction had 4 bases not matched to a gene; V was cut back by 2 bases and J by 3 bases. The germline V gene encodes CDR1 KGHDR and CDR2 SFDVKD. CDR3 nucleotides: TGTGCCACCAGTGATTCCCAGACAGGGGACACTGAAGCTTTCTTT. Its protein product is CATSDSQTGDTEAFF.

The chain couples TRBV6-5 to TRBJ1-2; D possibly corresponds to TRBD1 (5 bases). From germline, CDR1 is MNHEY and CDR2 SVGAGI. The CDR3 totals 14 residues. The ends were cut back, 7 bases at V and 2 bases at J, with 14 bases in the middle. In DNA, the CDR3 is TGTGCCAGCAATCAACCAGGGCTAAACTATGGCTACACCTTC. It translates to CASNQPGLNYGYTF.

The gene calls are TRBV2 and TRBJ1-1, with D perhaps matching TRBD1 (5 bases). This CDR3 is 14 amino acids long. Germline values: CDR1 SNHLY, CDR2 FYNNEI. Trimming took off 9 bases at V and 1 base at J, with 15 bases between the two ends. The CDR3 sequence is CASKAGQGNTEAFF. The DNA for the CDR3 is TGTGCCAGTAAAGCGGGGCAGGGGAACACTGAAGCTTTCTTT. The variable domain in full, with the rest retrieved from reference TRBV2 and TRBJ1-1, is EPEVTQTPSHQVTQMGQEVILRCVPISNHLYFYWYRQILGQKVEFLVSFYNNEISEKSEIFDDQFSVERPDGSNFTLKIRSTKLEDSAMYFCASKAGQGNTEAFFGQGTRLTVV.

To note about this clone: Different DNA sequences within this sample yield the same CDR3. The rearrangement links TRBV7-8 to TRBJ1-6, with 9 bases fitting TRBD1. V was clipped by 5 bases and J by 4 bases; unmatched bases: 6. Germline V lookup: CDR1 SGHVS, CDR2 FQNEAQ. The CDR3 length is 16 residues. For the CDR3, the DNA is TGTGCCAGCAGCGGGGGACAGGGAGAATATAATTCACCCCTCCACTTT. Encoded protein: CASSGGQGEYNSPLHF. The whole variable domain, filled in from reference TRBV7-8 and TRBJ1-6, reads GAGVSQSPRYKVAKRGQDVALRCDPISGHVSLFWYQQALGQGPEFLTYFQNEAQLDKSGLPSDRFFAERPEGSVSTLKIQRTQQEDSAVYLCASSGGQGEYNSPLHFGNGTRLTVT.

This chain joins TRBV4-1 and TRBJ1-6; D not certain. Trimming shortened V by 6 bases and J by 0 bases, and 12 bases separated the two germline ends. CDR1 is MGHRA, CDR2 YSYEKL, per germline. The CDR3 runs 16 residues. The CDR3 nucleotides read TGCGCCAGCAGTCACAGCGGGAGCTCCTATAATTCACCCCTCCACTTT. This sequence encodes CASSHSGSSYNSPLHF.

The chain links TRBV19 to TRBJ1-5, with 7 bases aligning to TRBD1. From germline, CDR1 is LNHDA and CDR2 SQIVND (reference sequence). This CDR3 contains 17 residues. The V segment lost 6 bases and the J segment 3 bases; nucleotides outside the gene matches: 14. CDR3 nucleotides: TGTGCCAGTAGCCTCAAAGCGACAGGGCCCTACAATCAGCCCCAGCATTTT. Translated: CASSLKATGPYNQPQHF.

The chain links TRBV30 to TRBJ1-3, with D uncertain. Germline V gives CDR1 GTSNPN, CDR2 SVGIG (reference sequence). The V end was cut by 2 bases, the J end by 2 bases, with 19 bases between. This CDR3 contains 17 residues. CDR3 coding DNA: TGTGCCTGGAGTCCAACGGGTAAGGGTCCGGCTGGAAACACCATATATTTT. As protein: CAWSPTGKGPAGNTIYF. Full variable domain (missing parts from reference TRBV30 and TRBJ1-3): SQTIHQWPATLVQPVGSPLSLECTVEGTSNPNLYWYRQAAGRGLQLLFYSVGIGQISSEVPQNLSASRPQDRQFILSSKKLLLSDSGFYLCAWSPTGKGPAGNTIYFGEGSWLTVV.

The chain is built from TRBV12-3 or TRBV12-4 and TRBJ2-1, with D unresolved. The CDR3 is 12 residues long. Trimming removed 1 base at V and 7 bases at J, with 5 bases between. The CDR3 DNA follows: TGTGCCAGCAGTTTAGTTTCTAATGAGCAGTTCTTC. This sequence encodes CASSLVSNEQFF.

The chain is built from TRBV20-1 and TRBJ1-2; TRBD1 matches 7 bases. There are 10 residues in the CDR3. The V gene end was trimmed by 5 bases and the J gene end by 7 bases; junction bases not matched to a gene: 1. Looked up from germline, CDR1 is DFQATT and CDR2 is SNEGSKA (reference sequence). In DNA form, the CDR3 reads TGCAGTGCTTACAGGGGTGGCTACACCTTC. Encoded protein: CSAYRGGYTF.

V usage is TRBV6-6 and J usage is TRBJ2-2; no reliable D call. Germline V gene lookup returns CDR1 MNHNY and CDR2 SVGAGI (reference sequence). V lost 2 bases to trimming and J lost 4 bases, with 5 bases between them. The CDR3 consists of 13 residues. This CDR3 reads CASSYASTGELFF. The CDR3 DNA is TGTGCCAGCAGTTACGCCTCCACCGGGGAGCTGTTTTTT.

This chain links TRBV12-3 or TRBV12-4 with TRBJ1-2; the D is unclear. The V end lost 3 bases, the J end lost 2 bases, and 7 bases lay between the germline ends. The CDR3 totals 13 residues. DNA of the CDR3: TGTGCCAGCAGTTTTGGGCCAAACTATGGCTACACCTTC. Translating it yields CASSFGPNYGYTF.

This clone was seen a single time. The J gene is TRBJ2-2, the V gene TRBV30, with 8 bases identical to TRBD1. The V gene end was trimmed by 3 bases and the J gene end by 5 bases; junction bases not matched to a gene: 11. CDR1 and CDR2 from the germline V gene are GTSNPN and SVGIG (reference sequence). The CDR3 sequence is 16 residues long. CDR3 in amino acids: CAWSPPQGARTGELFF. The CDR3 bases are TGTGCCTGGAGCCCACCCCAGGGGGCGCGGACCGGGGAGCTGTTTTTT.

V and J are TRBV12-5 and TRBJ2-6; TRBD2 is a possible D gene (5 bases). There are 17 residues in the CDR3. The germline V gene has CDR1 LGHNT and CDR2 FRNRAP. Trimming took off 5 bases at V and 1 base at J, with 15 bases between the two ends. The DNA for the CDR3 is TGTGCTAGTGGTCTCCTTAGACGCGGGTCTGGGGCCAACGTCCTGACTTTC. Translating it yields CASGLLRRGSGANVLTF.

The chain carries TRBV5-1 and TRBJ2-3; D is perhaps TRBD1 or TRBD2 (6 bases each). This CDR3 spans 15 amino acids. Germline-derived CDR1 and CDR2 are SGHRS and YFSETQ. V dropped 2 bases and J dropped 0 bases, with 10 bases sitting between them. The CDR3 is CASSFGGSSTDTQYF. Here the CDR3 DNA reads TGCGCCAGCAGCTTCGGGGGCTCTAGCACAGATACGCAGTATTTT.

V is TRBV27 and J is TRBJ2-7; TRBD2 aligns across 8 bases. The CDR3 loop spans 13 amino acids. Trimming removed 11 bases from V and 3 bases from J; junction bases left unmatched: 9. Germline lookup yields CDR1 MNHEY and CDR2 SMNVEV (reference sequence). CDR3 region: CALAPSGGYEQYF. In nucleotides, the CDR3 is TGTGCCCTCGCTCCGAGCGGGGGCTACGAGCAGTACTTC.

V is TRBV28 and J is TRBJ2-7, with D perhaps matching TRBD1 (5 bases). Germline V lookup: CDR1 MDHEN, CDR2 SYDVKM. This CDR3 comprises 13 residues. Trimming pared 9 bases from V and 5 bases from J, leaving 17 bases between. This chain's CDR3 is CASAPPRVHEQYF. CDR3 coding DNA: TGTGCCAGTGCTCCCCCCAGGGTCCACGAGCAGTACTTC.

The CDR3, as DNA: TGTGCCAGCAATCGAAGGGACAGTGGTTCCCATGAGCAGTTCTTC. Translation gives CASNRRDSGSHEQFF. V is TRBV2 and J is TRBJ2-1; 7 bases fit TRBD1. Germline trimming cut 7 bases from V and 8 bases from J; bases unmatched to any gene: 14. CDR1 is SNHLY, CDR2 FYNNEI, per germline. CDR3 length: 15 residues.

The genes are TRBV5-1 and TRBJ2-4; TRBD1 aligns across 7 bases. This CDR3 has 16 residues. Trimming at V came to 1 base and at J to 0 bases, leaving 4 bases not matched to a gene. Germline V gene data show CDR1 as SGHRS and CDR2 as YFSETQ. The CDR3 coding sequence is TGCGCCAGCAGCTTGCAACAGGGGACAGCCAAAAACATTCAGTACTTC. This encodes CASSLQQGTAKNIQYF.

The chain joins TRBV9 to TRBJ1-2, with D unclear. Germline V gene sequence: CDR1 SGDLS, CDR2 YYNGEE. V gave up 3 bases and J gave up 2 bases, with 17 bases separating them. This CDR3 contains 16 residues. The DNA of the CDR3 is TGTGCCAGCAGCGATAAGACCTCTGACCGAAACTATGGCTACACCTTC. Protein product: CASSDKTSDRNYGYTF.

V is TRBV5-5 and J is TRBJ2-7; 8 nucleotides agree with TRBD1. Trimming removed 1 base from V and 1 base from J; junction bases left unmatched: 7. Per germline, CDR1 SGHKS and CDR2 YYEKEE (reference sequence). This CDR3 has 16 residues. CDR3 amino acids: CASSLYLRTGSYEQYF. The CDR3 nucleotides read TGTGCCAGCAGCTTGTATCTCAGGACAGGGTCCTACGAGCAGTACTTC.

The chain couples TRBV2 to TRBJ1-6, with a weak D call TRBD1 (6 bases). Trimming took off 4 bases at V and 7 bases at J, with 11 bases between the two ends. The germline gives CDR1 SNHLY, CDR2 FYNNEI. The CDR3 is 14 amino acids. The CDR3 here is CASSAGVRNSPLHF. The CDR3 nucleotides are TGTGCCAGCAGTGCAGGGGTAAGGAATTCACCCCTCCACTTT. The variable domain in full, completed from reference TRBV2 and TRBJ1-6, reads EPEVTQTPSHQVTQMGQEVILRCVPISNHLYFYWYRQILGQKVEFLVSFYNNEISEKSEIFDDQFSVERPDGSNFTLKIRSTKLEDSAMYFCASSAGVRNSPLHFGNGTRLTVT.

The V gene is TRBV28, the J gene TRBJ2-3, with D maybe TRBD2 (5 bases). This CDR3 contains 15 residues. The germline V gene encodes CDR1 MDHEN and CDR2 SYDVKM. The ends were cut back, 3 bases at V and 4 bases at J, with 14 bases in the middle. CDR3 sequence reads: CASSLDSPRADTQYF. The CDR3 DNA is TGTGCCAGCAGTTTGGACTCCCCCCGGGCAGATACGCAGTATTTT.

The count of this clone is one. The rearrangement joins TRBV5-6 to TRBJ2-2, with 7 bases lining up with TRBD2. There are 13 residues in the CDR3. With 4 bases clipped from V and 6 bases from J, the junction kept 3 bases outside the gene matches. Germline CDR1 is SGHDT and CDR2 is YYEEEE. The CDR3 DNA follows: TGTGCCAGCAGCCCGGGGGGAGCCGGGGAGCTGTTTTTT. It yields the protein CASSPGGAGELFF.

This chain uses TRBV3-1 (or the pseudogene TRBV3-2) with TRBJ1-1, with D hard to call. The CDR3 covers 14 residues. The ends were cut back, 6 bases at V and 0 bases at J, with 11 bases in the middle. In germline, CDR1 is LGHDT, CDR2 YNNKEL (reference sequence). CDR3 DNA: TGTGCCAGCAGTTCAAACCCGATGAACACTGAAGCTTTCTTT. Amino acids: CASSSNPMNTEAFF.

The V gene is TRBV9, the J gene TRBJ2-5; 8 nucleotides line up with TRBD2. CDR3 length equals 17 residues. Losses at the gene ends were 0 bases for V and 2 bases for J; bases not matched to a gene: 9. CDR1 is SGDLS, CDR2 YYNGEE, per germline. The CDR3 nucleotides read TGTGCCAGCAGCGTAGGCAGAAGCGGGGGAAGTCAAGAGACCCAGTACTTC. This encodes CASSVGRSGGSQETQYF.

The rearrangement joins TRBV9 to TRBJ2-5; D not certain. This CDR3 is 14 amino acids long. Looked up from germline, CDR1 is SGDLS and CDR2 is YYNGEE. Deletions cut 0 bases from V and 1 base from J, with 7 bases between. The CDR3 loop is CASSVGGIQETQYF. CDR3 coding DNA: TGTGCCAGCAGCGTAGGGGGAATCCAAGAGACCCAGTACTTC. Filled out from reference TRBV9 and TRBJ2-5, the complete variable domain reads DSGVTQTPKHLITATGQRVTLRCSPRSGDLSVYWYQQSLDQGLQFLIQYYNGEERAKGNILERFSAQQFPDLHSELNLSSLELGDSALYFCASSVGGIQETQYFGPGTRLLVL.